What follows are 20 T cell receptor beta chains derived from one specimen sequenced in a study of control samples from healthy donors and cancer patients. Sequenced by immunoSEQ multiplex PCR; TCRdb stores in-frame clones only, minus some. The sample contains 90,000 or so clones, around 85% of which appear only once. The sequencing input was blood. Receptors were obtained from a man aged 25-45 years in good health.

This clone was observed a single time. The J gene is TRBJ2-7, the V gene TRBV24-1; D is possibly TRBD1 or TRBD2 (5 bases each). Trimming removed 4 bases from V and 7 bases from J, with 13 bases in between. CDR3 length: 13 amino acids. Germline V CDR1 and CDR2: KGHDR, SFDVKD. The CDR3 bases are TGTGCCACCAGTGACCGGGACGGTGTGGAGCAGTACTTC. Protein: CATSDRDGVEQYF.

The J gene is TRBJ1-2, the V gene TRBV6-1; perhaps TRBD1 as D (5 bases). The germline V gene encodes CDR1 MNHNS and CDR2 SASEGT. The CDR3 loop spans 13 amino acids. Trimming left V 0 bases short and J 3 bases short, with 5 bases between. The CDR3 bases are TGTGCCAGCAGTGAAGCGGGACACTATGGCTACACCTTC. It is translated as CASSEAGHYGYTF.

This clone was counted only a few times. CDR3 bases: TGTGCCAGCAGCCACCGAGACACTGAAGCTTTCTTT. Residues: CASSHRDTEAFF. V is TRBV4-2 and J is TRBJ1-1; no reliable D call. V was trimmed by 3 bases and J by 3 bases, leaving 5 bases between them. The CDR3 length is 12 residues. The germline CDR1 and CDR2 sequences are LGHNA and YNFKEQ.

The chain links TRBV4-1 to TRBJ2-2; D may be TRBD2 (6 bases). Trimming removed 7 bases from V and 3 bases from J, with 12 bases in between. The length of the CDR3 is 14 residues. CDR1 is MGHRA and CDR2 is YSYEKL in the germline V gene. In DNA form, the CDR3 reads TGCGCCAGCACCACTCGACTAGACACCGGGGAGCTGTTTTTT. Its translation is CASTTRLDTGELFF.

This sequence joins TRBV3-1 (or the pseudogene TRBV3-2) and TRBJ1-6; D not certain. Trimming pared 4 bases from V and 6 bases from J, leaving 16 bases between. The length of the CDR3 is 16 residues. Germline assignment: CDR1 LGHDT and CDR2 YNNKEL (reference sequence). The chain's CDR3 is CASSREHPRSNSPLHF. CDR3 bases: TGTGCCAGCAGCCGCGAGCATCCCAGGAGTAATTCACCCCTCCACTTT.

The V and J genes are TRBV4-2 and TRBJ1-2, with D maybe TRBD1 (6 bases). The CDR3 is made up of 15 amino acids. Germline V lookup: CDR1 LGHNA, CDR2 YNFKEQ. V lost 5 bases, J lost 5 bases, and 18 bases lay in between. The CDR3 DNA follows: TGTGCCAGCAGCTTAGGGGGGATTCAGGGATATGGCTACACCTTC. Amino acid sequence: CASSLGGIQGYGYTF.

This chain links TRBV27 with TRBJ1-5; the match to TRBD1 covers 8 bases. V lost 6 bases and J lost 6; bases outside the gene matches: 10. Per germline, CDR1 MNHEY and CDR2 SMNVEV (reference sequence). The CDR3 loop spans 15 amino acids. The CDR3 sequence is CASRSITGGIQPQHF. The CDR3 DNA reads TGTGCCAGCAGATCCATCACAGGGGGAATTCAGCCCCAGCATTTT.

The chain combines TRBV27 with TRBJ2-1, with D maybe TRBD2 (7 bases). V lost 0 bases, J lost 9 bases, and 24 bases lay in between. Per the germline V gene, CDR1 is MNHEY and CDR2 is SMNVEV (reference sequence). The CDR3 contains 18 residues. This chain's CDR3 is CASSLSRINGGPVVEQFF. CDR3 nucleotides: TGTGCCAGCAGTTTATCTAGGATCAACGGGGGGCCAGTGGTTGAGCAGTTCTTC.

This chain uses TRBV2 with TRBJ2-2; D ambiguous. Trimming stripped 5 bases from V and 0 bases from J, with 7 bases between. This CDR3 comprises 14 residues. Germline CDR1 reads SNHLY; CDR2 reads FYNNEI. CDR3 in DNA: TGTGCCAGCAGTTATACATCGAACACCGGGGAGCTGTTTTTT. Translated, it gives CASSYTSNTGELFF.

The rearrangement uses TRBV25-1 and TRBJ2-1; 8 nucleotides align to TRBD2. Looked up from germline, CDR1 is MGHDK and CDR2 is SYGVNS. J gave up 1 base and V 2 bases, and 10 bases lay outside the gene matches. The CDR3 runs to 18 residues. The chain's CDR3 is CASSETSGGPRSYNEQFF. CDR3 in DNA: TGTGCCAGCAGTGAAACCAGCGGGGGCCCACGTTCCTACAATGAGCAGTTCTTC.

The chain recombines TRBV27 with TRBJ1-5; D might be TRBD1 (6 bases). The germline V and J ends were trimmed by 3 bases and 9 bases, with 15 bases remaining between them. CDR1 is MNHEY, CDR2 SMNVEV, per germline (reference sequence). This CDR3 comprises 14 residues. Written as DNA, the CDR3 is TGTGCCAGCAGTTTTCTAGGGGGTTCAGGGCCCCAGCATTTT. This codes for CASSFLGGSGPQHF.

The chain recombines TRBV21-1 with TRBJ2-7; no check of the table's D call, TRBD2, against the DNA was made. TRBV21-1 is a recognized pseudogene. The CDR3 is 17 residues long. CDR3 DNA: TGTGCCAGCAGCAAAGCGCTAGCTAGCGGGTTTCTCTACGAGCAGTACTTC. Translated: CASSKALASGFLYEQYF.

The sample holds a few counts of this clone. The chain is built from TRBV7-9 and TRBJ1-1, with TRBD1 matching over 7 bases. Germline CDR1 is SEHNR and CDR2 is FQNEAQ (reference sequence). CDR3 length equals 15 residues. J lost 1 base, V lost 4 bases, and 6 bases had no gene match. The CDR3 DNA follows: TGTGCCAGCAGCTCCAGACAGGGAAAGAACACTGAAGCTTTCTTT. This sequence encodes CASSSRQGKNTEAFF.

The chain has TRBV18 and TRBJ1-1; D may be TRBD1 (5 bases). Trimming pared 2 bases from V and 1 base from J, leaving 8 bases between. The germline V gene has CDR1 KGHSH and CDR2 LQKENI. The CDR3 spans 14 residues. CDR3 sequence (DNA): TGTGCCAGCTCACCAAAGACAGCGAACACTGAAGCTTTCTTT. Residues: CASSPKTANTEAFF.

This chain connects TRBV3-1 (or the pseudogene TRBV3-2) to TRBJ2-2; no firm D call. V was trimmed by 4 bases and J by 5 bases, leaving 11 bases between them. The germline gives CDR1 LGHDT, CDR2 YNNKEL (reference sequence). The CDR3 has 14 amino acids. The CDR3 is CASSPSRVTGELFF. The CDR3 region has the DNA TGTGCCAGCAGCCCGTCCCGGGTAACCGGGGAGCTGTTTTTT.

V usage is TRBV6-6 and J usage is TRBJ1-5, with unresolved D. The V and J ends lost 0 bases and 0 bases respectively, with 6 bases between them. There are 15 residues in the CDR3. The germline V gene has CDR1 MNHNY and CDR2 SVGAGI (reference sequence). The CDR3 DNA follows: TGTGCCAGCAGTTACTCGGTAAATAGCAATCAGCCCCAGCATTTT. Translation: CASSYSVNSNQPQHF.

This clone was seen only once. This rearrangement joins TRBV21-1 to TRBJ2-7; the D call of TRBD1 is as the table states it, not checked on the DNA. TRBV21-1 is assigned pseudogene status. The CDR3 contains 12 residues. CDR3 nucleotides: TGTGCCAGCAGGGCAGGGATCAAGGAGCAGTACTTC. Amino acids: CASRAGIKEQYF.

The chain links TRBV27 to TRBJ2-7; tentative D call: TRBD1 (6 bases). Germline lookup yields CDR1 MNHEY and CDR2 SMNVEV (reference sequence). The CDR3 has 14 residues. V lost 5 bases and J 3 bases, leaving 14 bases between the germline ends. CDR3 sequence (DNA): TGTGCCAGCAGTGCAGGGGTAGGGGGCTACGAGCAGTACTTC. Its protein product is CASSAGVGGYEQYF.

The rearrangement links TRBV5-6 to TRBJ1-1; D gene ambiguous. The ends were cut back, 0 bases at V and 4 bases at J, with 10 bases in the middle. The CDR3 runs 14 residues. Germline V gene lookup returns CDR1 SGHDT and CDR2 YYEEEE. CDR3 in DNA: TGTGCCAGCAGCTTGGGACGTGGTCCCACTGAAGCTTTCTTT. Amino acids: CASSLGRGPTEAFF.

The V call is TRBV5-1, the J call TRBJ1-2; 10 bases match TRBD1. CDR1 and CDR2 from the germline V gene are SGHRS and YFSETQ. CDR3 length equals 16 residues. Trimming removed 3 bases from V and 5 bases from J; junction bases left unmatched: 10. The CDR3 here is CASSSALSGQGYGYTF. The CDR3 DNA follows: TGCGCCAGCAGCTCCGCCCTTTCGGGACAGGGGTATGGCTACACCTTC.